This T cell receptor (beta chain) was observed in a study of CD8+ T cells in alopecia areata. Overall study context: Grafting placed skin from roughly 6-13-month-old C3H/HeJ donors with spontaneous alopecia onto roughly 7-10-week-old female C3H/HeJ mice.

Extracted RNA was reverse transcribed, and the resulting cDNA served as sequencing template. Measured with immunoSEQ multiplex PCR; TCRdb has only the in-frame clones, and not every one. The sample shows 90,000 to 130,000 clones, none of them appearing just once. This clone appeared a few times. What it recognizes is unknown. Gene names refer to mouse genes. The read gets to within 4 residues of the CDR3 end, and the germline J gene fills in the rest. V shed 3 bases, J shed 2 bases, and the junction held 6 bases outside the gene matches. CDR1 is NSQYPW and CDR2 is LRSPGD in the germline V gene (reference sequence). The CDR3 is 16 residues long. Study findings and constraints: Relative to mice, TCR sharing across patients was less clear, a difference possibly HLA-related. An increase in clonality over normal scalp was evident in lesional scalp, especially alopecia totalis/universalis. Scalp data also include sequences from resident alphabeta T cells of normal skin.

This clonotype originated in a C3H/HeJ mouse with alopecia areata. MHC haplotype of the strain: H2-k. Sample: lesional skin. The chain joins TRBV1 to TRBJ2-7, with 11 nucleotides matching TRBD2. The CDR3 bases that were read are TGCACCTGCAGTGCCCCCCTGACTGGGGGGGCCTAT. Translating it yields CTCSAPLTGGAY. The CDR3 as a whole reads CTCSAPLTGGAYEQYF.